This T cell receptor beta chain was documented in a study of T cell responses to AZD1222 COVID-19 vaccine. Study outcomes and limitations: Vaccine-associated CD4 TCRs spanned spike, dominant at 160-218 and 743-854. Only a handful of people who got AZD1222 tested seropositive at baseline. With two AZD1222 doses given, Spike-specific TCR breadth and depth both rose.

Repertoires were generated with immunoSEQ multiplex PCR, while TCRdb's copy carries only in-frame clones and drops some. The sample records 150,000 to 200,000 clones, around 92% being singletons. On this clone: The antigen remains unidentified.

V shed 2 bases, J shed 6 bases, and the junction held 25 bases outside the gene matches. The length of the CDR3 is 20 residues. Germline values: CDR1 GTSNPN, CDR2 SVGIG (reference sequence). The V and J genes are TRBV30 and TRBJ1-1, with 9 bases identical to TRBD1. The TCR originated in an adult in good health. Sample: peripheral blood, taken on day 0 of AZD1222 vaccination. CDR3 in DNA: TGTGCCTGGAGTTTTATTGGACAGGGGAGGGGATTAAGGTGGATCGCTGAAGCTTTCTTT. It translates to CAWSFIGQGRGLRWIAEAFF.